One sample yielded the 27 T cell receptor beta chains listed below, sequenced in a study of cytotoxic CD8 clonotypes in ibrutinib-treated CLL. Data came from immunoSEQ multiplex PCR; TCRdb stores just in-frame clones and leaves some out. This sample has around 310,000 clones, with about 80% found just once. Sequencing used PBMCs, obtained before ibrutinib treatment. The receptors derive from a human donor with chronic lymphocytic leukemia.

The chain joins TRBV7-2 to TRBJ2-5; D is perhaps TRBD1 (6 bases). The ends were cut back, 2 bases at V and 4 bases at J, with 14 bases in the middle. This CDR3 spans 15 amino acids. Germline CDR1 reads SGHTA; CDR2 reads FQGNSA. Written as DNA, the CDR3 is TGTGCCAGCAGCTTAACCTCAACAGGGATAGAGACCCAGTACTTC. Its translation: CASSLTSTGIETQYF.

The chain is built from TRBV2 and TRBJ1-1; D might be TRBD1 (5 bases). Germline V lookup: CDR1 SNHLY, CDR2 FYNNEI. The CDR3 is made up of 13 amino acids. Between the trimmed V and J ends, which lost 6 bases and 5 bases, there was a span of 13 bases. CDR3 nucleotide sequence: TGTGCCAGCAGACCAAGCAGGGAGACTGAAGCTTTCTTT. It translates to CASRPSRETEAFF.

J is TRBJ2-7 and V is TRBV7-3; TRBD2 matches 9 bases. Germline CDR1 reads SGHTA; CDR2 reads FQGTGA. The CDR3 consists of 15 residues. The V and J ends lost 2 bases and 5 bases, in that order; junction bases with no gene match: 7. The CDR3: CASSLWASGTHEQYF. DNA of the CDR3: TGTGCCAGCAGCTTATGGGCTAGCGGGACACACGAGCAGTACTTC.

The V and J genes are TRBV6-1 and TRBJ1-5, with 9 bases that match TRBD1. This CDR3 spans 14 amino acids. Trimming removed 4 bases from V and 2 bases from J; junction bases left unmatched: 0. Germline values: CDR1 MNHNS, CDR2 SASEGT. The CDR3 sequence is CASSGQGGNQPQHF. The CDR3 bases are TGTGCCAGCAGTGGACAGGGGGGCAATCAGCCCCAGCATTTT.

The chain carries TRBV5-1 and TRBJ2-2, with D perhaps being TRBD1 or TRBD2 (5 bases each). CDR1 and CDR2 from the germline V gene are SGHRS and YFSETQ. CDR3 size: 14 residues. Trimming left V 4 bases short and J 3 bases short, with 10 bases between. The CDR3 region has the DNA TGCGCCAGCAGCCCAGTGGGGGACACCGGGGAGCTGTTTTTT. Amino acids: CASSPVGDTGELFF. Combining the CDR3 with reference TRBV5-1 and TRBJ2-2 gives the whole variable domain KAGVTQTPRYLIKTRGQQVTLSCSPISGHRSVSWYQQTPGQGLQFLFEYFSETQRNKGNFPGRFSGRQFSNSRSEMNVSTLELGDSALYLCASSPVGDTGELFFGEGSRLTVL.

V is TRBV19 and J is TRBJ1-1; the D is unclear. Germline values: CDR1 LNHDA, CDR2 SQIVND (reference sequence). Between the trimmed V and J ends, which lost 5 bases and 1 base, there was a span of 14 bases. The CDR3 loop spans 15 amino acids. DNA of the CDR3: TGTGCCAGTAGTCGACCGGGCAGCCCGAACACTGAAGCTTTCTTT. It codes for CASSRPGSPNTEAFF. The whole variable domain, remainder taken from reference TRBV19 and TRBJ1-1, is DGGITQSPKYLFRKEGQNVTLSCEQNLNHDAMYWYRQDPGQGLRLIYYSQIVNDFQKGDIAEGYSVSREKKESFPLTVTSAQKNPTAFYLCASSRPGSPNTEAFFGQGTRLTVV.

CDR3: CASSGRQGSSYNEQFF. The CDR3 DNA reads as TGTGCCAGCAGTGGGCGACAGGGGAGCTCCTACAATGAGCAGTTCTTC. The rearrangement links TRBV6-1 to TRBJ2-1; 8 bases map to TRBD1. Germline-derived CDR1 and CDR2 are MNHNS and SASEGT. This CDR3 is 16 amino acids long. The ends lost 4 bases at V and 0 bases at J; junction bases unmatched: 5.

The chain combines TRBV6-1 with TRBJ2-4, with 9 bases lining up with TRBD2. The CDR3 has 16 amino acids. In germline, CDR1 is MNHNS, CDR2 SASEGT. V was pared by 2 bases and J by 5 bases, with 7 bases of the junction left unmatched. The CDR3 protein is CASSEWDSGSENIQYF. In nucleotides, the CDR3 is TGTGCCAGCAGTGAATGGGATAGCGGGAGTGAAAACATTCAGTACTTC.

The V call is TRBV5-1, the J call TRBJ2-2; D may be TRBD2 (6 bases). This CDR3 region has 16 residues. The V end was cut by 3 bases, the J end by 7 bases, with 19 bases between. CDR1 and CDR2 (germline): SGHRS, YFSETQ. The CDR3 loop reads CASSSRAGNRNGELFF. CDR3 bases: TGCGCCAGCAGCTCGCGAGCGGGTAATAGGAACGGGGAGCTGTTTTTT.

This sequence joins TRBV5-1 and TRBJ2-3; TRBD1 matches at 7 bases. Per germline, CDR1 SGHRS and CDR2 YFSETQ. The V segment lost 5 bases and the J segment 2 bases; nucleotides outside the gene matches: 5. The CDR3 is 14 amino acids. CDR3 bases: TGCGCCAGCAGTCCCGGGACAGCCACAGATACGCAGTATTTT. This encodes CASSPGTATDTQYF.

The chain couples TRBV29-1 to TRBJ2-1, with TRBD1 identical over 8 bases. This CDR3 has 15 residues. The J segment lost 4 bases and the V segment lost 6 bases, leaving 11 bases of the junction unmatched. The germline V gene has CDR1 SQVTM and CDR2 ANQGSEA. The CDR3 DNA follows: TGCAGCGTGATTCCTGGACAGGGCGGATACAATGAGCAGTTCTTC. It codes for CSVIPGQGGYNEQFF.

The V call is TRBV7-6, the J call TRBJ2-3; 11 nucleotides line up with TRBD2. The CDR3 has 18 residues. With V trimmed by 1 base and J by 0 bases, 6 bases remained unmatched. The germline V gene has CDR1 SGHVS and CDR2 FNYEAQ. The CDR3 region is CASSLVSTSGTSTDTQYF. DNA for the CDR3: TGTGCCAGCAGCTTAGTTTCGACTAGCGGGACTAGCACAGATACGCAGTATTTT.

This chain joins TRBV2 and TRBJ2-5; no definite D call. The CDR3 runs to 12 residues. The V end was cut by 7 bases, the J end by 4 bases, with 10 bases between. Germline V gene sequence: CDR1 SNHLY, CDR2 FYNNEI. Here the CDR3 reads CASTHYLETQYF. The CDR3 DNA follows: TGTGCCAGCACGCACTACTTAGAGACCCAGTACTTC.

This chain links TRBV10-3 with TRBJ2-3; D is unresolved. Germline V gene data show CDR1 as ENHRY and CDR2 as SYGVKD. The V end was cut by 2 bases, the J end by 4 bases, with 4 bases between. The CDR3 has 12 residues. CDR3 protein: CAISEVSDTQYF. CDR3 sequence (DNA): TGTGCCATCAGTGAGGTGTCAGATACGCAGTATTTT.

This chain joins TRBV18 and TRBJ2-4, with D uncertain. This CDR3 has 14 residues. V dropped 3 bases and J dropped 1 base, with 7 bases sitting between them. From germline, CDR1 is KGHSH and CDR2 LQKENI. CDR3 nucleotide sequence: TGTGCCAGCTCACCCGATCAGGCCAAAAACATTCAGTACTTC. Its protein product is CASSPDQAKNIQYF.

This chain uses TRBV7-9 with TRBJ2-3; TRBD1 might be the D (6 bases). Looked up from germline, CDR1 is SEHNR and CDR2 is FQNEAQ (reference sequence). V lost 5 bases and J lost 5, with 17 bases in between. The CDR3 is made up of 15 amino acids. The CDR3 protein is CASSTGTRRRDTQYF. The DNA for the CDR3 is TGTGCCAGCAGCACCGGGACAAGGAGGAGAGATACGCAGTATTTT.

The chain is built from TRBV11-2 and TRBJ2-7; D remains unclear. V dropped 1 base and J dropped 2 bases, with 15 bases sitting between them. The CDR3 covers 16 residues. CDR1 is SGHAT, CDR2 FQNNGV, per germline. CDR3 bases: TGTGCCAGCAGCTTAGGTCGGCGCACTAAAACCTACGAGCAGTACTTC. This codes for CASSLGRRTKTYEQYF.

The CDR3 here is CASSNRQEYSEQYF. The CDR3 coding sequence is TGTGCCAGTAGTAACCGACAGGAATATAGCGAGCAGTACTTC. V gene TRBV19 combines with J gene TRBJ2-7; D perhaps matches TRBD1 (6 bases). This CDR3 has 14 residues. Trimming removed 4 bases at V and 6 bases at J, with 16 bases between. In germline, CDR1 is LNHDA, CDR2 SQIVND (reference sequence). Full variable domain (outside the CDR3, taken from reference TRBV19 and TRBJ2-7): DGGITQSPKYLFRKEGQNVTLSCEQNLNHDAMYWYRQDPGQGLRLIYYSQIVNDFQKGDIAEGYSVSREKKESFPLTVTSAQKNPTAFYLCASSNRQEYSEQYFGPGTRLTVT.

This chain links TRBV5-1 with TRBJ2-3, with D unresolved. V lost 4 bases to trimming and J lost 1 base, with 13 bases between them. The CDR3 totals 15 residues. Germline loops: CDR1 SGHRS, CDR2 YFSETQ. The CDR3 region has the DNA TGCGCCAGCAGCAGTGGCCCCGGCGGCACAGATACGCAGTATTTT. This translates into CASSSGPGGTDTQYF.

The chain employs TRBV2 and TRBJ1-4; a weak D match, TRBD1 (6 bases). The CDR3 is made up of 14 amino acids. The V end lost 7 bases, the J end lost 1 base, and 10 bases lay between the germline ends. CDR1 and CDR2 (germline): SNHLY, FYNNEI. Written as DNA, the CDR3 is TGTGCCAGCAAGAGGGGACAAACTAATGAAAAACTGTTTTTT. As protein: CASKRGQTNEKLFF.

V gene TRBV29-1 combines with J gene TRBJ1-2; D uncertain. This CDR3 contains 12 residues. V lost 0 bases and J 5 bases, leaving 7 bases between the germline ends. The V gene's germline CDR1 is SQVTM and CDR2 ANQGSEA. The CDR3 region has the DNA TGCAGCGTTGAAGATCACAGATATGGCTACACCTTC. The encoded protein is CSVEDHRYGYTF.

This chain uses TRBV27 with TRBJ2-1, with D maybe TRBD2 (5 bases). This CDR3 spans 14 amino acids. V was shortened by 4 bases and J by 4 bases, with 11 bases between the two germline ends. In germline, CDR1 is MNHEY, CDR2 SMNVEV (reference sequence). The CDR3 reads CASSSLSAYNEQFF. In nucleotides, the CDR3 is TGTGCCAGCAGTTCCCTTAGCGCTTACAATGAGCAGTTCTTC.

V usage is TRBV4-3 and J usage is TRBJ2-1; 7 bases align to TRBD2. J lost 9 bases, V lost 0 bases, and 5 bases had no gene match. The CDR3 covers 14 residues. The germline gives CDR1 LGHNA, CDR2 YSLEER. The CDR3 DNA reads TGCGCCAGCAGCCAAGACCACCGCGGGAGTGAGCAGTTCTTC. Protein: CASSQDHRGSEQFF.

This clone came up once. The chain has TRBV2 and TRBJ2-3; 9 nucleotides line up with TRBD2. The germline CDR1 and CDR2 sequences are SNHLY and FYNNEI. J gave up 4 bases and V 3 bases, and 5 bases lay outside the gene matches. CDR3 length equals 15 residues. Here the CDR3 reads CASSDISGSADTQYF. CDR3 nucleotide sequence: TGTGCCAGCAGTGACATTAGCGGGAGCGCAGATACGCAGTATTTT.

A note on this clone: The same CDR3 arises from other DNA sequences in this sample as well. The V call is TRBV5-6, the J call TRBJ2-7, with D uncertain. CDR1 and CDR2 (germline): SGHDT, YYEEEE. V shed 3 bases and J shed 0 bases, with 4 bases lying between them. This CDR3 contains 12 residues. The CDR3, as DNA: TGTGCCAGCAGCTCTAGCTCCTACGAGCAGTACTTC. As protein: CASSSSSYEQYF.

There are a few counts of this clone. The chain uses TRBV19 and TRBJ2-5; 9 nucleotides align to TRBD2. V lost 5 bases to trimming and J lost 2 bases; unmatched junction nucleotides: 15. This CDR3 comprises 18 residues. Germline V gene data show CDR1 as LNHDA and CDR2 as SQIVND (reference sequence). The CDR3 is CASSPRLWSGRSQETQYF. The CDR3 DNA is TGTGCCAGTAGTCCCCGTCTTTGGAGCGGGAGGTCGCAAGAGACCCAGTACTTC.

The chain employs TRBV5-1 and TRBJ2-3, with TRBD1 matching 11 bases. CDR1 and CDR2 from the germline V gene are SGHRS and YFSETQ. The CDR3 spans 16 residues. Germline trimming cut 4 bases from V and 4 bases from J; bases unmatched to any gene: 8. CDR3 sequence: CASSGRTGGLADTQYF. The DNA for the CDR3 is TGCGCCAGCAGCGGCCGGACAGGGGGCTTGGCAGATACGCAGTATTTT.